Given below is one TCR beta chain in context. This clonotype was recorded a few times. Its antigen specificity is not known. It has no much larger one-base neighbor in the sample; base qualities were not kept. CDR1 and CDR2, per the germline V gene (reference sequence), are LNHNV and YYDKDF. CDR3 length: 12 amino acids, cysteine to phenylalanine. This entry keeps only the CDR3 DNA: 36 bases, framed from base 1. Relative to germline, V is 6 bases shorter and J is 4 bases shorter, with 9 bases between their ends. This entry is derived from a study of early T cells in non-severe SARS-CoV-2 infection (dated by TCRdb to the early 2020s). Some background on the complete study: Because TCR sequencing was done on bulk RNA from unsorted whole blood, the alpha and beta chains could not be paired.

The study was a case-control design nested within a healthcare worker cohort in London, UK, with weekly nasopharyngeal swab PCR tests and blood sampling. Healthcare workers were recruited between 23 and 31 March 2020, during the week of the UK lockdown, and were followed weekly for up to about 16 weeks. Libraries were prepared through 5' RACE. TCRdb shows the sequencer as NextSeq 500. The TCR library protocol attached unique molecular identifiers to individual cDNA molecules to correct for sequencing error and PCR bias. Sequencing covered both TCR alpha and beta chains, and within each sample the abundances of alpha and beta sequences were tightly co-correlated. As for the original processing: V gene, J gene and CDR3 annotation of TCR sequences was performed with Decombinator V4. TCRs were defined as expanded if a significant change between any two time points was detected under a Poisson model with p below 0.0001. Abundances of TCRs were expressed as counts per million after normalisation to the total number of TCRs sequenced in each sample. MAIT TCRs were defined by TRAV1-2 paired with TRAJ12, TRAJ20 or TRAJ33, and iNKT TCRs by TRAV10 paired with TRAJ18. VDJdb, accessed 1 November 2021, was searched for CMV, EBV and SARS-CoV-2 annotated TCRs, excluding TCRs annotated for multiple antigens. The public reads were reanalyzed by TCRdb: fastp trimming at Q25, MiXCR alignment, in-frame beta chains only. All rows with the same CDR3 protein become a single entry with the most common DNA and genes. What appears here as the V and J calls and clone size reflects TCRdb's work, not the paper's. This sample is represented by approximately 40,000 distinct CDR3 sequences; around 6.3% of them were singletons. Clones ranked in the top ten supply around 21% of the sample.

The paper's findings and limits, for the study overall: VDJdb matching was skewed toward anti-spike CD8 responses, so virus-specific expansions were likely underestimated and private and CD4 specificities were missed.

This TCR derives from an adult who was a healthcare worker with PCR-confirmed SARS-CoV-2 infection or an uninfected control (not recorded which). Specimen: whole blood, collected at baseline. The sequence joins TRBV15 to TRBJ2-5; the D gene identity is not certain. The base sequence is TGTGCCACCAGTTCCCCCAGAGAGACCCAGTACTTC. This codes for CATSSPRETQYF.